The sequence of this T cell receptor beta chain was determined in a study of human thymus T cells. The CDR3 length is 16 residues. V was pared by 5 bases and J by 1 base, with 7 bases of the junction left unmatched. From germline, CDR1 is ENHRY and CDR2 SYGVKD. Profiling relied on immunoSEQ multiplex PCR, and the TCRdb table lists in-frame clones only, not all of them. The data contain under 70,000 clones, roughly 94% of them singletons. Of note for this clone: The antigen is undetermined.

General study results and limits: Repertoires sampled from thymus and blood appeared biased in V and J gene usage.

Sequencing input: blood. The chain uses TRBV10-3 and TRBJ2-3, with 9 positions matching TRBD2. The receptor comes from a boy less than two years old with a congenital heart defect but otherwise immunologically healthy. This chain's CDR3 is CAISKAGGLGTDTQYF. The CDR3 bases are TGTGCCATCAGTAAAGCGGGAGGCCTTGGCACAGATACGCAGTATTTT.